This T cell receptor (beta chain) was obtained from a study of shared clonotypes between healthy human individuals. This CDR3 region has 13 residues. V dropped 8 bases and J dropped 5; count of bases not matched to a gene: 6. From germline, CDR1 is MRHNA and CDR2 SNTAGT. The genomic DNA of each subset was split evenly across several immunoSEQ plates. TCRdb keeps only in-frame clones here, not all; method: immunoSEQ multiplex PCR. Of 550,000 to 700,000 clones in the sample, around three quarters were seen once. Findings of the study overall: What limited the represented genetic and exposure-history diversity was the small number of donors. Naive CD4 clonotypes were shared across several donors at approximately 5.3%.

About this clone: Its antigen is undetermined.

It was into CD45RA+ naive and CD45RA-negative memory subsets that the CD4+ cells were split. This TCR was recovered from a young woman in good health. The material sequenced was memory CD4+ T cells sorted from blood. Documented subset: CD45RA-negative fraction. V and J are TRBV6-4 and TRBJ2-7, with 10 bases fitting TRBD2. CDR3 DNA sequence: TGTGCCAGCGGAGAGCGGGAGGGGGACGAGCAGTACTTC. It is translated as CASGEREGDEQYF.